One and the same sample provided the 9 T cell receptor beta chains below, sequenced in a study of blood T cell repertoires in COVID-19. The repertoire was sequenced with immunoSEQ multiplex PCR; TCRdb's copy has only in-frame clones and lacks some. This repertoire shows about 270,000 clones, less than 85% found once; its top ten account for more than 1.2%. Sequenced input: peripheral blood. These receptor sequences come from a human donor with COVID-19, enrolled during active disease. The donor label of this sample is uncertain.

In DNA, the CDR3 is TGCAGTGCTAGTGGGGACAGCTATGGCTACACCTTC. Translation gives CSASGDSYGYTF. V usage is TRBV20-1 and J usage is TRBJ1-2; TRBD1 matches at 7 bases. Germline CDR1 and CDR2: DFQATT and SNEGSKA (reference sequence). CDR3 length: 12 amino acids. V gave up 3 bases and J gave up 4 bases; unmatched junction bases: 2.

The chain has TRBV10-1 and TRBJ1-1; 7 bases are shared with TRBD1. The J segment lost 0 bases and the V segment lost 4 bases, leaving 14 bases of the junction unmatched. CDR3 size: 18 residues. CDR1 and CDR2 from the germline V gene are WNHNN and SYGVQD (reference sequence). DNA for the CDR3: TGCGCCAGCAGTGGTTCCCCAGGGGGAGGCTGGATGAACACTGAAGCTTTCTTT. Translating it yields CASSGSPGGGWMNTEAFF.

The rearrangement links TRBV5-6 to TRBJ2-7, with 9 bases fitting TRBD1. Looked up from germline, CDR1 is SGHDT and CDR2 is YYEEEE. This CDR3 region has 16 residues. With V trimmed by 3 bases and J by 5 bases, 12 bases remained unmatched. CDR3 residues: CASSWTGVRSWDEQYF. The CDR3 DNA reads as TGTGCCAGCAGCTGGACAGGGGTCCGGAGTTGGGACGAGCAGTACTTC.

This clone was counted a few times. V usage is TRBV5-1 and J usage is TRBJ1-1; 10 nucleotides match TRBD1. J was trimmed by 5 bases and V by 4 bases; bases with no gene match: 5. The CDR3 spans 14 residues. Germline V gives CDR1 SGHRS, CDR2 YFSETQ. CDR3 amino acids: CASSPSDRGTEAFF. CDR3 in DNA: TGCGCCAGCAGCCCTTCGGACAGGGGGACTGAAGCTTTCTTT.

This clone was seen ten or more times. The J gene is TRBJ1-3, the V gene TRBV5-6, with D tentatively TRBD1 (5 bases). Looked up from germline, CDR1 is SGHDT and CDR2 is YYEEEE. The CDR3 contains 16 residues. The V end lost 1 base, the J end lost 5 bases, and 16 bases lay between the germline ends. The CDR3 DNA is TGTGCCAGCAGCTTGCGGGGGATAGAGGTCAGAAACACCATATATTTT. Residues: CASSLRGIEVRNTIYF.

The chain uses TRBV19 and TRBJ1-5; TRBD1 is a possible D gene (5 bases). The CDR3 is 19 residues long. Germline lookup yields CDR1 LNHDA and CDR2 SQIVND (reference sequence). The V end lost 6 bases, the J end lost 1 base, and 25 bases lay between the germline ends. CDR3 sequence (DNA): TGTGCCAGTAGCGAATACATTGGAATGGGGGGAGGAAGCAATCAGCCCCAGCATTTT. Encoded protein: CASSEYIGMGGGSNQPQHF.

The chain combines TRBV5-4 with TRBJ1-4, with 7 bases identical to TRBD1. Germline values: CDR1 SGHNT, CDR2 YYREEE (reference sequence). The CDR3 is made up of 17 amino acids. V was clipped by 4 bases and J by 7 bases; unmatched bases: 16. CDR3 region: CASSQAQGSGLGEKLFF. Written as DNA, the CDR3 is TGTGCCAGCAGCCAGGCACAGGGGTCCGGCTTGGGTGAAAAACTGTTTTTT.

The J gene is TRBJ2-7, the V gene TRBV6-5, with a weak D call TRBD2 (5 bases). The CDR3 loop spans 11 amino acids. With 8 bases removed from V and 2 bases from J, the gap between germline ends came to 7 bases. Germline CDR1 is MNHEY and CDR2 is SVGAGI. The CDR3 reads CASLGAYEQYF. Written as DNA, the CDR3 is TGTGCCAGCTTGGGAGCCTACGAGCAGTACTTC.

V is TRBV20-1 and J is TRBJ1-2; 8 nucleotides match TRBD1. The CDR3 contains 13 residues. The germline V gene encodes CDR1 DFQATT and CDR2 SNEGSKA (reference sequence). Trimming cost V 3 bases and J 3 bases; bases outside gene matches: 3. Written as DNA, the CDR3 is TGCAGTGCTAGTCCAGGGGGCTACTATGGCTACACCTTC. Its translation is CSASPGGYYGYTF.